These T cell receptor beta chains were read from a single sample in a study of shared clonotypes between healthy human individuals. Clones were read by immunoSEQ multiplex PCR, and TCRdb kept only the in-frame ones, dropping some. The table shows over a million clones, with about 96% occurring only once. The sample comprised naive CD4+ T cells sorted from blood. These receptors all stem from a man younger than 40 in good health. CDR3s include the opening cysteine and the closing phenylalanine or tryptophan. D genes are given only for firm matches. Clone sizes are given selectively: once, few, many, or a class where the clone is expanded.

TRBV6-1	TRBJ2-6	-	-	CASSETSAGANVLTF	TGTGCCAGCAGTGAAACGAGCGCTGGGGCCAACGTCCTGACTTTC
TRBV11-3	TRBJ2-3	-	-	CASSNRVTDTQYF	TGTGCCAGCAGTAACAGGGTCACAGATACGCAGTATTTT
TRBV27	TRBJ1-4	once	-	CASGEGEKLFF	TGTGCCAGCGGGGAGGGGGAAAAACTGTTTTTT
TRBV5-4	TRBJ2-7	once	-	CASSLGQRDGYEQYF	TGTGCCAGCAGCTTAGGACAGCGGGACGGGTACGAGCAGTACTTC
TRBV30	TRBJ2-1	-	TRBD2	CAWGGRLAGGWNEQFF	TGTGCCTGGGGAGGGAGACTAGCGGGAGGTTGGAATGAGCAGTTCTTC
TRBV6-1	TRBJ2-7	-	-	CASSEIRRSYEQYF	TGTGCCAGCAGTGAAATTAGACGGTCCTACGAGCAGTACTTC
TRBV5-6	TRBJ2-5	-	-	CASSLANSNQETQYF	TGTGCCAGCAGCTTGGCAAACAGCAACCAAGAGACCCAGTACTTC
TRBV30	TRBJ1-2	-	TRBD1	CAWSANRDRGDYTF	TGTGCCTGGAGTGCAAACCGGGACAGGGGCGACTACACCTTC
TRBV28	TRBJ2-1	-	-	CASSIPGNEQFF	TGTGCCAGCAGCATACCGGGAAATGAGCAGTTCTTC
TRBV18	TRBJ1-1	-	-	CASSKGLSQGTEAFF	TGTGCCAGCTCCAAGGGATTAAGTCAGGGGACTGAAGCTTTCTTT
TRBV5-1	TRBJ2-3	-	TRBD2	CASSPGLAADTQYF	TGCGCCAGCAGCCCTGGACTAGCAGCCGATACGCAGTATTTT
TRBV2	TRBJ2-7	-	TRBD1	CASSEQGVYYEQYF	TGTGCCAGCAGTGAGCAGGGGGTTTACTACGAGCAGTACTTC
TRBV10-3	TRBJ2-7	-	TRBD1	CAISAFGRDRGSYEQYF	TGTGCCATCAGTGCCTTTGGCCGGGACAGGGGTTCCTACGAGCAGTACTTC
TRBV20-1	TRBJ2-3	-	TRBD2	CSAPMGGAQYF	TGCAGTGCCCCTATGGGGGGGGCGCAGTATTTT
TRBV7-9	TRBJ1-1	-	-	CASSPGDRVFTEAFF	TGTGCCAGCAGCCCGGGCGACCGGGTATTCACTGAAGCTTTCTTT
TRBV11-2	TRBJ2-1	once	TRBD1	CASSLGDREYNEQFF	TGTGCCAGCAGTCTGGGGGACAGGGAATACAATGAGCAGTTCTTC
TRBV4-2	TRBJ1-5	-	-	CASSQQGISNQPQHF	TGTGCCAGCAGCCAACAGGGAATAAGCAATCAGCCCCAGCATTTT
TRBV19	TRBJ2-1	-	-	CASSPPLSWGYNEQFF	TGTGCCAGTAGTCCCCCCCTGTCGTGGGGCTACAATGAGCAGTTCTTC
TRBV2	TRBJ1-1	-	-	CASRQEAFF	TGTGCCAGCAGGCAGGAAGCTTTCTTT
TRBV5-1	TRBJ1-1	once	-	CASSLLDSNTEAFF	TGCGCCAGCAGCTTACTGGACAGCAACACTGAAGCTTTCTTT
TRBV6-5	TRBJ2-7	-	TRBD1	CASSSTGGYEQYF	TGTGCCAGCAGTTCGACAGGGGGCTACGAGCAGTACTTC
TRBV18	TRBJ1-2	-	-	CASSPRGGYGYTF	TGTGCCAGCTCACCCCGGGGAGGCTATGGCTACACCTTC
TRBV10-2	TRBJ2-1	-	TRBD2	CASSELTGTSLFEQFF	TGCGCCAGCAGTGAGTTAACTGGGACTAGCCTGTTCGAGCAGTTCTTC
TRBV4-3	TRBJ2-1	once	TRBD2	CASSPTSGRSLRKEQFF	TGCGCCAGCAGCCCAACTAGCGGGAGGTCCCTCCGGAAGGAGCAGTTCTTC
TRBV10-3	TRBJ1-2	-	-	CAISESWGSGGYTF	TGTGCCATCAGTGAGTCATGGGGGTCGGGCGGCTACACCTTC
TRBV9	TRBJ2-2	-	-	CASRLDRVAGELFF	TGTGCCAGCAGACTAGATCGGGTCGCCGGGGAGCTGTTTTTT
TRBV2	TRBJ2-1	-	TRBD1	CASSEDRYNEQFF	TGTGCCAGCAGTGAGGACAGGTACAATGAGCAGTTCTTC
TRBV5-1	TRBJ1-2	-	-	CASSLVRGADYGYTF	TGCGCCAGCAGCTTAGTGAGGGGGGCGGACTATGGCTACACCTTC
TRBV11-2	TRBJ2-5	-	-	CASSPPGETQYF	TGTGCCAGCAGCCCCCCAGGGGAGACCCAGTACTTC
TRBV27	TRBJ2-2	-	TRBD2	CASSFGRAAGELFF	TGTGCCAGCAGTTTCGGGAGGGCCGCCGGGGAGCTGTTTTTT
TRBV6-5	TRBJ2-3	once	-	CASSYEGLDTQYF	TGTGCCAGCAGTTACGAGGGGTTAGATACGCAGTATTTT
TRBV6-1	TRBJ2-4	once	-	CASRSTVEKNIQYF	TGTGCCAGCCGATCGACAGTAGAAAAAAACATTCAGTACTTC
TRBV6-1	TRBJ1-5	-	-	CASRMGGSSQHF	TGTGCCAGCAGAATGGGTGGGAGCAGCCAGCATTTT
TRBV9	TRBJ2-1	-	-	CASSVPRDEQFF	TGTGCCAGCAGCGTACCTAGGGATGAGCAGTTCTTC
TRBV25-1	TRBJ2-7	-	-	CASRESGLREQYF	TGTGCCAGCAGGGAATCCGGGCTACGGGAGCAGTACTTC
TRBV5-1	TRBJ2-5	once	-	CASSSKTFLETQYF	TGCGCCAGCAGCTCCAAGACCTTCTTAGAGACCCAGTACTTC
TRBV6-1	TRBJ1-5	-	-	CASSGAQASPQHF	TGTGCCAGCAGTGGAGCCCAGGCGTCGCCCCAGCATTTT
TRBV18	TRBJ2-7	few	-	CASSPRGRPYEQYF	TGTGCCAGCTCACCACGGGGGAGGCCCTACGAGCAGTACTTC
TRBV6-1	TRBJ2-7	-	-	CASSNQRGPTYEQYF	TGTGCCAGCAGTAACCAACGGGGCCCCACCTACGAGCAGTACTTC
TRBV18	TRBJ2-7	-	-	CASSPSSGTYEQYF	TGTGCCAGCTCACCGAGTAGCGGAACCTACGAGCAGTACTTC
TRBV7-2	TRBJ1-1	-	-	CASRSMNTEAFF	TGTGCCAGCAGGTCGATGAACACTGAAGCTTTCTTT
TRBV11-1	TRBJ1-5	once	-	CASSPDSNQPQHF	TGTGCCAGCAGCCCAGATTCCAATCAGCCCCAGCATTTT
TRBV7-9	TRBJ2-5	-	TRBD1	CASSAGQGRETQYF	TGTGCCAGCAGCGCCGGACAGGGCCGGGAGACCCAGTACTTC
TRBV9	TRBJ2-3	once	TRBD2	CASSALAGVRTDTQYF	TGTGCCAGCAGCGCCTTAGCGGGAGTTCGCACAGATACGCAGTATTTT
TRBV28	TRBJ1-1	-	-	CASLRGSGPRAFF	TGTGCCAGCCTAAGGGGATCCGGGCCCCGGGCTTTCTTT
TRBV30	TRBJ2-6	once	-	CAWKDQGLVSGANVLTF	TGTGCCTGGAAGGACCAGGGCCTAGTCTCTGGGGCCAACGTCCTGACTTTC
TRBV14	TRBJ2-3	-	TRBD2	CASSLAGGGTDTQYF	TGTGCCAGCAGCCTAGCGGGAGGTGGCACAGATACGCAGTATTTT
TRBV27	TRBJ2-2	-	-	CASSLSLLRGGGTGELFF	TGTGCCAGCAGTTTAAGTTTATTACGCGGGGGCGGAACCGGGGAGCTGTTTTTT